This TCR beta chain stems from a study of early T cells in non-severe SARS-CoV-2 infection. Molecules of cDNA were individually given unique molecular identifiers that were attached to them. TCRdb analysed the 5' RACE reads with MiXCR anew, one entry per CDR3 protein. The repertoire holds some 50,000 distinct CDR3 sequences, with around 9.3% as singletons. V was pared by 0 bases and J by 2 bases, with 2 bases between. This CDR3 spans 13 amino acids. The germline CDR1 and CDR2 sequences are MGHRA and YSYEKL. What was sequenced was whole blood. The sequence was collected from an adult who was a healthcare worker with PCR-confirmed SARS-CoV-2 infection or an uninfected control (not recorded which). V usage is TRBV4-1 and J usage is TRBJ2-1; D is ambiguous. CDR3: CASSQDPYNEQFF. The CDR3 nucleotides read TGCGCCAGCAGCCAAGATCCCTACAATGAGCAGTTCTTC.